The rows below give T cell receptor beta chains drawn from one sample of a study of T cell responses to AZD1222 COVID-19 vaccine. This table comes from immunoSEQ multiplex PCR, and its TCRdb copy is limited to in-frame clones, with some not included. The sample comprises about 110,000 clones, about 86% of which are singletons, and less than 3.5% rests with the top ten. The material sequenced was peripheral blood, taken on day 0 of AZD1222 vaccination. The receptors shown here come from an adult in good health. CDR3s include the opening cysteine and the closing phenylalanine or tryptophan. Each record gives: V gene, clone size, D gene, J gene, CDR3 protein. The D gene is left open where the match is weak. For some rows the clone size is stated as once, few or many, or as a class when expanded; others skip it.

v_gene: TRBV18; abundance: few; d_gene: .; j_gene: TRBJ1-6; CDR3aa: CASSPPSSPLHF
v_gene: TRBV6-5; abundance: .; d_gene: .; j_gene: TRBJ2-7; CDR3aa: CASRNTHGTYEQYF
v_gene: TRBV6-1; abundance: .; d_gene: .; j_gene: TRBJ2-7; CDR3aa: CASSEGQGGYEQYF
v_gene: TRBV28; abundance: .; d_gene: TRBD1; j_gene: TRBJ1-5; CDR3aa: CASSFLDRDLNQPQHF
v_gene: TRBV5-1; abundance: .; d_gene: .; j_gene: TRBJ1-2; CDR3aa: CASSSEGDYGYTF
v_gene: TRBV19; abundance: .; d_gene: .; j_gene: TRBJ1-4; CDR3aa: CASSIGNWEKLFF
v_gene: TRBV3-1/TRBV3-2; abundance: .; d_gene: .; j_gene: TRBJ2-3; CDR3aa: CASSRSGSGVLRDTQYF
v_gene: TRBV5-4; abundance: .; d_gene: .; j_gene: TRBJ1-2; CDR3aa: CASSLGLVNYGYTF
v_gene: TRBV19; abundance: once; d_gene: .; j_gene: TRBJ1-1; CDR3aa: CASSIGGADTEAFF
v_gene: TRBV5-1; abundance: .; d_gene: .; j_gene: TRBJ2-2; CDR3aa: CASSLGDRNTGELFF
v_gene: TRBV3-1/TRBV3-2; abundance: .; d_gene: .; j_gene: TRBJ2-1; CDR3aa: CASSQDRSGSKFF
v_gene: TRBV7-2; abundance: .; d_gene: .; j_gene: TRBJ2-5; CDR3aa: CASSLARYLKHQTQYF
v_gene: TRBV5-1; abundance: .; d_gene: .; j_gene: TRBJ1-4; CDR3aa: CASSLAGRGANEKLFF
v_gene: TRBV28; abundance: .; d_gene: .; j_gene: TRBJ1-4; CDR3aa: CASTPGQPNEKLFF
v_gene: TRBV6-1; abundance: .; d_gene: .; j_gene: TRBJ2-7; CDR3aa: CASSEAQGTTKREQYF
v_gene: TRBV7-9; abundance: .; d_gene: TRBD1; j_gene: TRBJ2-7; CDR3aa: CASTPTGQGPYEQYF
v_gene: TRBV6-5; abundance: .; d_gene: .; j_gene: TRBJ2-7; CDR3aa: CASLQENPYEQYF
v_gene: TRBV29-1; abundance: .; d_gene: .; j_gene: TRBJ1-5; CDR3aa: CSVIITGQSNQPQHF
v_gene: TRBV3-1/TRBV3-2; abundance: .; d_gene: .; j_gene: TRBJ1-2; CDR3aa: CASSVRTDGGYTF
v_gene: TRBV7-2; abundance: .; d_gene: TRBD1; j_gene: TRBJ1-3; CDR3aa: CASSARQGAGGNTIYF
v_gene: TRBV7-2; abundance: .; d_gene: .; j_gene: TRBJ1-1; CDR3aa: CASSSDSVGNTEAFF
v_gene: TRBV27; abundance: once; d_gene: TRBD1; j_gene: TRBJ1-3; CDR3aa: CASRESSFGTAGNTIYF